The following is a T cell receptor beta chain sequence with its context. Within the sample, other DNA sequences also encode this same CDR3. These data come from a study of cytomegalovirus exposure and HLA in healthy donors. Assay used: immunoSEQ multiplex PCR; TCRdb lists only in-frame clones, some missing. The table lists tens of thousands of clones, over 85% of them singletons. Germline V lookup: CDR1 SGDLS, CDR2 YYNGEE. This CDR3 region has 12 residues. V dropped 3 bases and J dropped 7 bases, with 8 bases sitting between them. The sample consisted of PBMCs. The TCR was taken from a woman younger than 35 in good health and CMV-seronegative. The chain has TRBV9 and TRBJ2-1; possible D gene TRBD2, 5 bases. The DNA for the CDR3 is TGTGCCAGCAGCGGCACTAGTAATGAGCAGTTCTTC. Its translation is CASSGTSNEQFF. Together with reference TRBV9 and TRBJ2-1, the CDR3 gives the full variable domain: DSGVTQTPKHLITATGQRVTLRCSPRSGDLSVYWYQQSLDQGLQFLIQYYNGEERAKGNILERFSAQQFPDLHSELNLSSLELGDSALYFCASSGTSNEQFFGPGTRLTVL.